The rows below give T cell receptor beta chains drawn from one sample of a study of regulatory T cells in long-lasting Graves disease. TCRdb passed the multiplex PCR reads through MiXCR, listing each CDR3 protein once. The table records roughly 350,000 distinct CDR3 sequences, roughly 17% of them present only once. These data were also reused for a study on T cells in Graves' hyperthyroidism and ophthalmopathy.

This specimen was peripheral blood mononuclear cells (PBMCs), taken at new diagnosis, from a patient treated with antithyroid drugs. The receptors stem from a man aged 35-49 years with Graves disease. CDR3s include the opening cysteine and the closing phenylalanine or tryptophan. D genes are given only for firm matches. Clone size appears in some rows only: once, few, many, or a class for an expanded clone.

J: TRBJ1-1
V: TRBV7-9
size: few
D: .
CDR3: CASSPGQNTEAFF
DNA: TGTGCCAGCAGCCCCGGACAGAACACTGAAGCTTTCTTT

J: TRBJ2-3
V: TRBV5-4
size: few
D: .
CDR3: CASSLGQSADTQYF
DNA: TGTGCCAGCAGCTTGGGACAGAGCGCAGATACGCAGTATTTT

J: TRBJ1-5
V: TRBV7-2
size: many
D: .
CDR3: CASSLGIREAQPQHF
DNA: TGTGCCAGCAGCTTAGGTATAAGGGAGGCTCAGCCCCAGCATTTT

J: TRBJ2-5
V: TRBV2
size: .
D: TRBD2
CDR3: CASSAGTSGGNQETQYF
DNA: TGTGCCAGCAGCGCTGGGACTAGCGGGGGGAATCAAGAGACCCAGTACTTC

J: TRBJ2-7
V: TRBV29-1
size: many
D: TRBD1
CDR3: CSVDRGGEQYF
DNA: TGCAGCGTGGACAGGGGAGGAGAGCAGTACTTC

J: TRBJ2-7
V: TRBV20-1
size: many
D: .
CDR3: CSAHDGDHYEQYF
DNA: TGCAGTGCTCACGACGGAGACCACTACGAGCAGTACTTC

J: TRBJ1-4
V: TRBV25-1
size: .
D: TRBD1
CDR3: CASSEIRGPTNEKLFF
DNA: TGTGCCAGCAGTGAGATCAGGGGGCCAACTAATGAAAAACTGTTTTTT

J: TRBJ2-7
V: TRBV9
size: many
D: .
CDR3: CASSYSGQPYEQYF
DNA: TGTGCCAGCAGTTACTCAGGGCAACCCTACGAGCAGTACTTC

J: TRBJ2-5
V: TRBV5-1
size: many
D: .
CDR3: CASSSQWMETQYF
DNA: TGCGCCAGCAGCTCCCAATGGATGGAGACCCAGTACTTC

J: TRBJ2-3
V: TRBV7-2
size: many
D: .
CDR3: CASSPPEGPQYF
DNA: TGTGCCAGCAGCCCCCCCGAGGGACCGCAGTATTTT

J: TRBJ2-2
V: TRBV20-1
size: .
D: .
CDR3: CSARPMGGLNTGELFF
DNA: TGCAGTGCTAGACCTATGGGGGGACTTAACACCGGGGAGCTGTTTTTT

J: TRBJ1-4
V: TRBV6-1
size: .
D: .
CDR3: CASRTYRAYNERLFF
DNA: TGTGCCAGCAGGACCTACAGGGCGTATAATGAAAGACTGTTTTTT

J: TRBJ1-5
V: TRBV9
size: .
D: .
CDR3: CASSTSGNSNQPQHF
DNA: TGTGCCAGCAGCACGAGTGGGAATAGCAATCAGCCCCAGCATTTT

J: TRBJ1-6
V: TRBV6-2/TRBV6-3
size: many
D: TRBD1
CDR3: CASSYLTGGDDSPLHF
DNA: TGTGCCAGCAGTTACCTGACAGGGGGTGACGATTCACCCCTCCACTTT

J: TRBJ1-4
V: TRBV28
size: .
D: TRBD1
CDR3: CAVGGFTNEKLFF
DNA: TGTGCCGTAGGGGGCTTTACTAATGAAAAACTGTTTTTT

J: TRBJ2-7
V: TRBV5-1
size: .
D: TRBD1
CDR3: CAGSLGQGAPYEQYF
DNA: TGCGCCGGCAGCTTGGGACAGGGGGCCCCCTACGAGCAGTACTTC

J: TRBJ2-3
V: TRBV27
size: few
D: TRBD2
CDR3: CASSTRLAGDRDTQYF
DNA: TGTGCCAGCAGTACTAGACTAGCGGGGGATCGAGATACGCAGTATTTT

J: TRBJ2-7
V: TRBV5-4
size: .
D: TRBD1
CDR3: CASSSGQGGPYEQYF
DNA: TGTGCCAGCAGCTCGGGACAGGGGGGTCCCTACGAGCAGTACTTC

J: TRBJ1-5
V: TRBV2
size: many
D: .
CDR3: CASSEAVQPQHF
DNA: TGTGCCAGCAGTGAAGCGGTTCAGCCCCAGCATTTT

J: TRBJ2-2
V: TRBV5-6
size: few
D: TRBD2
CDR3: CASRLGLAGYTGELFF
DNA: TGTGCCAGCAGATTGGGCCTAGCGGGGTACACCGGGGAGCTGTTTTTT

J: TRBJ1-4
V: TRBV29-1
size: .
D: TRBD1
CDR3: CSVGDRRLEKLFF
DNA: TGCAGCGTCGGGGACAGGAGACTGGAAAAACTGTTTTTT

J: TRBJ2-5
V: TRBV24-1
size: .
D: .
CDR3: CATSEADRKETQYF
DNA: TGTGCCACCAGTGAAGCGGACAGAAAAGAGACCCAGTACTTC

J: TRBJ1-4
V: TRBV7-9
size: many
D: .
CDR3: CASSLFERVGEKLFF
DNA: TGTGCCAGCAGCTTGTTCGAGCGGGTGGGTGAAAAACTGTTTTTT

J: TRBJ2-3
V: TRBV6-1
size: many
D: .
CDR3: CASSARQFTDTQYF
DNA: TGTGCCAGCAGCGCTAGACAGTTCACAGATACGCAGTATTTT

J: TRBJ2-3
V: TRBV13
size: many
D: .
CDR3: CASSLGQESTDTQYF
DNA: TGTGCCAGCAGCTTAGGTCAGGAAAGCACAGATACGCAGTATTTT

J: TRBJ2-3
V: TRBV7-9
size: many
D: TRBD2
CDR3: CASSQPGLAVDTQYF
DNA: TGTGCCAGCAGCCAGCCGGGACTAGCGGTGGATACGCAGTATTTT

J: TRBJ1-5
V: TRBV5-5
size: many
D: .
CDR3: CASSFQVNQPQHF
DNA: TGTGCCAGCAGCTTCCAGGTGAATCAGCCCCAGCATTTT

J: TRBJ1-2
V: TRBV11-3
size: many
D: TRBD1
CDR3: CASSLIGGRGNYGYTF
DNA: TGTGCCAGCAGCTTAATCGGGGGCAGGGGGAACTATGGCTACACCTTC

J: TRBJ2-1
V: TRBV6-1
size: .
D: .
CDR3: CASSRAGPNNEQFF
DNA: TGTGCCAGCAGTAGGGCGGGCCCGAACAATGAGCAGTTCTTC

J: TRBJ2-3
V: TRBV28
size: many
D: .
CDR3: CASRQTGTDTQYF
DNA: TGTGCCAGCAGACAGACAGGCACAGATACGCAGTATTTT

J: TRBJ1-1
V: TRBV18
size: few
D: .
CDR3: CASSPIRDTEAFF
DNA: TGTGCCAGCTCACCAATAAGGGACACTGAAGCTTTCTTT